The 17 T cell receptor beta chains in this list originate from one sample, sequenced in a study of read filtering for tumor transcriptome and immune sequencing. Molecular barcoded adaptors covering alpha/delta and beta/gamma chains were used on approximately 400 ng RNA. One entry per CDR3 protein, called by TCRdb with MiXCR from the reads. In the table there are tens of thousands of distinct CDR3 sequences, over 9.5% of which are singletons. The sequenced sample was a population of CD138-negative cells sorted from bone marrow. The receptors come from a donor aged 40 or older with multiple myeloma.

This clonotype was observed at least ten times. The V gene is TRBV6-1, the J gene TRBJ2-1; tentative D call: TRBD1 (5 bases). CDR1 and CDR2 (germline): MNHNS, SASEGT. Trimming left V 10 bases short and J 4 bases short, with 11 bases between. CDR3 length: 12 amino acids. This CDR3 is CAISQGYNEQFF. CDR3 in DNA: TGTGCCATTTCCCAGGGTTACAATGAGCAGTTCTTC.

This clonotype was seen repeatedly, ten times or more. The J gene is TRBJ2-7, the V gene TRBV14; D ambiguous. V lost 0 bases to trimming and J lost 3 bases, with 6 bases between them. In germline, CDR1 is SGHDN, CDR2 FVKESK. This CDR3 is 13 amino acids long. CDR3 amino acids: CASSQESSYEQYF. DNA of the CDR3: TGTGCCAGCAGCCAAGAGAGCAGCTACGAGCAGTACTTC.

This clonotype showed up many times. This sequence joins TRBV7-9 and TRBJ1-5, with 12 bases identical to TRBD1. Trimming at V came to 5 bases and at J to 4 bases, leaving 12 bases not matched to a gene. There are 18 residues in the CDR3. CDR1 SEHNR and CDR2 FQNEAQ come from the germline V gene (reference sequence). The CDR3 DNA reads TGTGCCAGCAGCCGCTACCTGGGACAGGGGGCACCAAATCAGCCCCAGCATTTT. It yields the protein CASSRYLGQGAPNQPQHF.

In regard to this clonotype: A single base separates this from a much larger clone, so it may be a read error. V is TRBV10-2 and J is TRBJ2-7; 11 bases fit TRBD2. CDR1 is WSHSY, CDR2 SAAADI, per germline. The CDR3 consists of 15 residues. V dropped 6 bases and J dropped 3; count of bases not matched to a gene: 7. This CDR3 is CASSLLAGGLYEQYF. In nucleotides, the CDR3 is TGCGCCAGCAGCCTGCTAGCGGGAGGCCTCTACGAGCAGTACTTC.

This clonotype was observed many times. This chain uses TRBV15 with TRBJ1-1, with 7 nucleotides matching TRBD1. V trimming: 0 bases; J trimming: 0 bases; junction bases outside the gene matches: 7. The CDR3 extends over 17 amino acids. CDR1 is LNHNV and CDR2 is YYDKDF in the germline V gene (reference sequence). CDR3 residues: CATSRDLRGKMNTEAFF. The CDR3 DNA follows: TGTGCCACCAGCAGAGATCTCAGGGGGAAGATGAACACTGAAGCTTTCTTT.

In this sample, this clonotype is medium-sized. V gene TRBV30 combines with J gene TRBJ2-1; 13 bases fit TRBD2. The V and J ends lost 0 bases and 7 bases, in that order; junction bases with no gene match: 3. CDR1 is GTSNPN and CDR2 is SVGIG in the germline V gene (reference sequence). This CDR3 comprises 15 residues. CDR3 nucleotides: TGTGCCTGGAGTGTGGGACTAGCGGGACTTAATGAGCAGTTCTTC. Protein sequence: CAWSVGLAGLNEQFF.

This clonotype was observed at least ten times. The chain couples TRBV30 to TRBJ2-3, with a tentative D call TRBD2 (6 bases). The CDR3 consists of 14 residues. From germline, CDR1 is GTSNPN and CDR2 SVGIG (reference sequence). Trimming took 2 bases from V and 0 from J, leaving 9 bases between them. CDR3: CAWSLSGSTDTQYF. The CDR3 DNA is TGTGCCTGGAGTTTGAGCGGGAGCACAGATACGCAGTATTTT.

Many counts were recorded for this clonotype. This chain links TRBV6-2 or TRBV6-3 with TRBJ1-5, with D perhaps matching TRBD1 (6 bases). The CDR3 consists of 16 residues. Per germline, CDR1 MNHEY and CDR2 SVGEGT. The ends were cut back, 7 bases at V and 0 bases at J, with 16 bases in the middle. This CDR3 is CASKEQGIYSNQPQHF. CDR3 coding DNA: TGTGCCAGCAAGGAACAGGGAATTTATAGCAATCAGCCCCAGCATTTT.

The rearrangement joins TRBV4-3 to TRBJ2-7; 8 nucleotides align to TRBD1. V dropped 0 bases and J dropped 3; count of bases not matched to a gene: 7. Germline lookup yields CDR1 LGHNA and CDR2 YSLEER. The CDR3 length is 16 residues. DNA of the CDR3: TGCGCCAGCAGCCAAGAACATGGGACAGGTTTCTACGAGCAGTACTTC. It encodes CASSQEHGTGFYEQYF.

This clonotype was observed a few times. The V gene is TRBV20-1, the J gene TRBJ2-2; D is ambiguous. From germline, CDR1 is DFQATT and CDR2 SNEGSKA (reference sequence). V shed 3 bases and J shed 2 bases, with 7 bases lying between them. This CDR3 comprises 13 residues. The CDR3 coding sequence is TGCAGTGCTAGGGGTCGTAACACCGGGGAGCTGTTTTTT. This encodes CSARGRNTGELFF.

The sample holds many counts of this clonotype. The chain links TRBV20-1 to TRBJ2-4; tentative D call: TRBD2 (7 bases). Germline-derived CDR1 and CDR2 are DFQATT and SNEGSKA (reference sequence). Trimming removed 2 bases at V and 0 bases at J, with 20 bases between. This CDR3 is 18 amino acids long. The CDR3 nucleotides are TGCAGTGCTAGACGGGGGGCCAGCGGAGCAATAGCCAAAAACATTCAGTACTTC. Translated: CSARRGASGAIAKNIQYF.

The table lists this clonotype with many counts. This sequence joins TRBV12-5 and TRBJ2-3, with 14 bases that match TRBD2. The junction had 7 bases not matched to a gene; V was cut back by 6 bases and J by 5 bases. Germline loops: CDR1 LGHNT, CDR2 FRNRAP. This CDR3 comprises 16 residues. Here the CDR3 reads CASGTGTSGRLDTQYF. Here the CDR3 DNA reads TGTGCTAGTGGGACCGGGACTAGCGGGAGATTAGATACGCAGTATTTT. The full variable domain, rest sourced from reference TRBV12-5 and TRBJ2-3, is DARVTQTPRHKVTEMGQEVTMRCQPILGHNTVFWYRQTMMQGLELLAYFRNRAPLDDSGMPKDRFSAEMPDATLATLKIQPSEPRDSAVYFCASGTGTSGRLDTQYFGPGTRLTVL.

Many counts were recorded for this clonotype. This rearrangement joins TRBV29-1 to TRBJ1-1; no reliable D call. V lost 7 bases, J lost 0 bases, and 12 bases lay in between. The CDR3 is 13 residues long. Germline CDR1 is SQVTM and CDR2 is ANQGSEA. CDR3 in amino acids: CSARAGMNTEAFF. CDR3 nucleotide sequence: TGCAGCGCCCGGGCTGGAATGAACACTGAAGCTTTCTTT.

This clonotype was detected ten times or more. CDR3 DNA: TGTGCCAGCAGCACTGGGGGACGGGGGAACACTGAAGCTTTCTTT. Residues: CASSTGGRGNTEAFF. This chain uses TRBV5-4 with TRBJ1-1, with a possible D match to TRBD1 (5 bases). The length of the CDR3 is 15 residues. Trimming pared 4 bases from V and 1 base from J, leaving 14 bases between. CDR1 is SGHNT, CDR2 YYREEE, per germline (reference sequence).

The chain combines TRBV20-1 with TRBJ2-3; 15 nucleotides match TRBD2. Losses at the gene ends were 4 bases for V and 5 bases for J; bases not matched to a gene: 10. The length of the CDR3 is 17 residues. The germline V gene has CDR1 DFQATT and CDR2 SNEGSKA (reference sequence). CDR3 DNA: TGCAGTGCTACCTGGACTAGCGGGAGGGCCGGAAGAGATACGCAGTATTTT. Amino acids: CSATWTSGRAGRDTQYF.

The V call is TRBV4-2, the J call TRBJ2-1; 11 positions match TRBD1. Per germline, CDR1 LGHNA and CDR2 YNFKEQ. V shed 0 bases and J 4 bases; nucleotides not matched to a gene: 5. This CDR3 contains 17 residues. The CDR3 coding sequence is TGTGCCAGCAGCCAAGATGTGGGGACAGGGGGTTACAATGAGCAGTTCTTC. Translated: CASSQDVGTGGYNEQFF.

This clonotype came up many times. V and J are TRBV24-1 and TRBJ1-5; TRBD1 agrees at 7 bases. The CDR3 sequence is 16 residues long. Germline CDR1 reads KGHDR; CDR2 reads SFDVKD. With V trimmed by 7 bases and J by 5 bases, 13 bases remained unmatched. The CDR3 DNA reads as TGTGCCACCAGGGGGCAAAGGGGGCCCCATCATCAGCCCCAGCATTTT. It is translated as CATRGQRGPHHQPQHF.